The 26 T cell receptor beta chains listed next were all sequenced from one sample in a study of PD-L1 blockade in urothelial cancer. Repertoires were generated with immunoSEQ multiplex PCR, while TCRdb's copy carries only in-frame clones and drops some. The sample carries about 50,000 clones, 70% to 90% recorded once. The starting material was PBMCs, obtained around atezolizumab (anti-PD-L1) treatment. The source is a man between 60 and 75 years old with urothelial cancer.

This sequence joins TRBV28 and TRBJ1-5; the D is unclear. The germline V gene has CDR1 MDHEN and CDR2 SYDVKM. The CDR3 runs 16 residues. Trimming left V 2 bases short and J 0 bases short, with 11 bases between. The CDR3 sequence: CASSLIEQNSNQPQHF. Written as DNA, the CDR3 is TGTGCCAGCAGTTTAATAGAACAGAATAGCAATCAGCCCCAGCATTTT.

The CDR3 DNA reads as TGTGCCAGCAGCTTAGCGGCCAGCGGGGGGGGGTACACAGATACGCAGTATTTT. The encoded protein is CASSLAASGGGYTDTQYF. This chain uses TRBV7-2 with TRBJ2-3; TRBD2 agrees at 10 bases. This CDR3 has 18 amino acids. Germline CDR1 SGHTA, CDR2 FQGNSA. Trimming removed 0 bases from V and 2 bases from J; junction bases left unmatched: 8.

The V call is TRBV28, the J call TRBJ1-2; D remains ambiguous. The CDR3 runs to 14 residues. CDR1 and CDR2 from the germline V gene are MDHEN and SYDVKM. Trimming stripped 1 base from V and 2 bases from J, with 8 bases between. The CDR3 is CASSLLWANYGYTF. Written as DNA, the CDR3 is TGTGCCAGCAGTTTATTGTGGGCAAACTATGGCTACACCTTC.

This clone has just a few counts. This chain uses TRBV9 with TRBJ1-5, with TRBD1 as a possible D gene (5 bases). The CDR3 extends over 14 amino acids. Per germline, CDR1 SGDLS and CDR2 YYNGEE. Between the trimmed V and J ends, which lost 0 bases and 4 bases, there was a span of 8 bases. CDR3 bases: TGTGCCAGCAGCGTAGGGGGGGAGAATCAGCCCCAGCATTTT. As protein: CASSVGGENQPQHF.

The V and J genes are TRBV2 and TRBJ1-3, with 7 bases matching TRBD1. The trim removed 6 bases at V and 0 bases at J, leaving 5 bases unmatched. CDR1 is SNHLY and CDR2 is FYNNEI in the germline V gene. The CDR3 spans 15 residues. Here the CDR3 DNA reads TGTGCCAGCAGCTTCCGGGACAGCTCTGGAAACACCATATATTTT. Translation: CASSFRDSSGNTIYF. Supplemented by reference TRBV2 and TRBJ1-3, the full variable domain reads EPEVTQTPSHQVTQMGQEVILRCVPISNHLYFYWYRQILGQKVEFLVSFYNNEISEKSEIFDDQFSVERPDGSNFTLKIRSTKLEDSAMYFCASSFRDSSGNTIYFGEGSWLTVV.

The chain has TRBV7-9 and TRBJ2-7; 9 bases line up with TRBD1. The CDR3 is 15 amino acids. Germline values: CDR1 SEHNR, CDR2 FQNEAQ (reference sequence). After removal of 3 bases from V and 4 bases from J, the junction contained 7 bases not matched to a gene. The CDR3 spells CASSFGRDRVYEQYF. The DNA of the CDR3 is TGTGCCAGCAGCTTTGGGCGGGACAGGGTGTACGAGCAGTACTTC.

This clone was observed a handful of times. The chain uses TRBV7-6 and TRBJ2-1, with 10 bases fitting TRBD1. This CDR3 contains 16 residues. Germline trimming cut 5 bases from V and 6 bases from J; bases unmatched to any gene: 10. Germline CDR1 reads SGHVS; CDR2 reads FNYEAQ. CDR3 residues: CASSLRGQGNGNEQFF. The CDR3 DNA reads as TGTGCCAGCAGCCTACGGGGACAGGGGAATGGCAATGAGCAGTTCTTC.

This clone was seen only a few times. The chain has TRBV10-1 and TRBJ1-6; tentatively, D is TRBD1 (6 bases). V dropped 2 bases and J dropped 8 bases, with 13 bases sitting between them. This CDR3 contains 15 residues. Germline V gene lookup returns CDR1 WNHNN and CDR2 SYGVQD (reference sequence). CDR3 region: CASSEPQGPHSPLHF. DNA for the CDR3: TGCGCCAGCAGTGAGCCACAGGGCCCACATTCACCCCTCCACTTT.

The chain couples TRBV28 to TRBJ2-7, with D possibly being TRBD2 (6 bases). Germline CDR1 and CDR2: MDHEN and SYDVKM. Trimming shortened V by 4 bases and J by 9 bases, and 10 bases separated the two germline ends. The CDR3 extends over 11 amino acids. The chain's CDR3 is CASSSLASQYF. The CDR3 DNA sequence: TGTGCCAGCAGTTCACTAGCCTCGCAGTACTTC.

This clone turned up a few times. As DNA, the CDR3 is TGTGCCAGCAGCGCTACAGGGTATCCTAACTATGGCTACACCTTC. It translates to CASSATGYPNYGYTF. The J gene is TRBJ1-2, the V gene TRBV9; D is possibly TRBD1 (6 bases). CDR3 size: 15 residues. The V end lost 3 bases, the J end lost 0 bases, and 12 bases lay between the germline ends. Germline CDR1 SGDLS, CDR2 YYNGEE.

J is TRBJ2-1 and V is TRBV6-4, with 10 bases fitting TRBD2. The CDR3 has 15 residues. The V gene end was trimmed by 4 bases and the J gene end by 8 bases; junction bases not matched to a gene: 8. Germline loops: CDR1 MRHNA, CDR2 SNTAGT. The CDR3 is CASSVVSGGADEQFF. As DNA, the CDR3 is TGTGCCAGCAGTGTGGTGAGCGGGGGGGCCGATGAGCAGTTCTTC.

V gene TRBV5-4 combines with J gene TRBJ1-5; D is possibly TRBD1 (5 bases). This CDR3 is 14 amino acids long. Germline V gene lookup returns CDR1 SGHNT and CDR2 YYREEE (reference sequence). Trimming stripped 4 bases from V and 0 bases from J, with 8 bases between. The CDR3 protein is CASSVQGSNQPQHF. The DNA for the CDR3 is TGTGCCAGCAGCGTTCAGGGTAGCAATCAGCCCCAGCATTTT.

The V gene is TRBV18, the J gene TRBJ1-1; D might be TRBD1 (6 bases). CDR1 and CDR2 from the germline V gene are KGHSH and LQKENI. V lost 3 bases to trimming and J lost 1 base, with 12 bases between them. The CDR3 runs to 15 residues. The CDR3 DNA reads TGTGCCAGCTCACCCGTACAGGGTCCGAACACTGAAGCTTTCTTT. Translating gives CASSPVQGPNTEAFF.

The chain carries TRBV5-1 and TRBJ2-3, with D possibly being TRBD1 (6 bases). The CDR3 consists of 14 residues. V dropped 5 bases and J dropped 1 base, with 11 bases sitting between them. The germline CDR1 and CDR2 sequences are SGHRS and YFSETQ. The CDR3 sequence: CASSSNRGTDTQYF. The CDR3, as DNA: TGCGCCAGCAGTTCTAACAGGGGCACAGATACGCAGTATTTT.

This clone was seen a single time. The chain recombines TRBV30 with TRBJ1-6; 10 bases map to TRBD1. The length of the CDR3 is 13 residues. Germline trimming cut 8 bases from V and 7 bases from J; bases unmatched to any gene: 5. Germline assignment: CDR1 GTSNPN and CDR2 SVGIG (reference sequence). Here the CDR3 reads CAASGQGNSPLHF. CDR3 sequence (DNA): TGTGCCGCCTCGGGACAGGGGAATTCACCCCTCCACTTT.

The chain combines TRBV6-1 with TRBJ2-7, with D tentatively TRBD1 (5 bases). CDR3 length equals 14 residues. Deletions cut 4 bases from V and 2 bases from J, with 12 bases between. Per the germline V gene, CDR1 is MNHNS and CDR2 is SASEGT. Here the CDR3 reads CASSATKGTYEQYF. The CDR3 nucleotides read TGTGCCAGCAGTGCAACGAAGGGGACCTACGAGCAGTACTTC.

The chain couples TRBV2 to TRBJ1-4, with TRBD1 identical over 7 bases. The J segment lost 5 bases and the V segment lost 6 bases, leaving 9 bases of the junction unmatched. The CDR3 length is 15 residues. Per the germline V gene, CDR1 is SNHLY and CDR2 is FYNNEI. The DNA of the CDR3 is TGTGCCAGCAGAAGACAGGGTTTTGGGAATGAAAAACTGTTTTTT. Protein sequence: CASRRQGFGNEKLFF.

The rearrangement uses TRBV6-6 and TRBJ2-7; weak D call: TRBD2 (5 bases). Germline CDR1 MNHNY, CDR2 SVGAGI (reference sequence). This CDR3 contains 13 residues. V lost 4 bases and J lost 5, with 12 bases in between. The CDR3 DNA is TGTGCCAGCAGTTCCCGGGATGGCAACGAGCAGTACTTC. This gives the protein CASSSRDGNEQYF.

This chain joins TRBV10-3 and TRBJ1-5; 10 positions match TRBD1. There are 17 residues in the CDR3. Germline V gene sequence: CDR1 ENHRY, CDR2 SYGVKD. J gave up 2 bases and V 3 bases, and 7 bases lay outside the gene matches. CDR3 in amino acids: CAISDRRTGGGNQPQHF. The CDR3 DNA follows: TGTGCCATCAGTGACCGACGGACAGGGGGAGGCAATCAGCCCCAGCATTTT.

The rearrangement joins TRBV4-3 to TRBJ1-2, with 7 nucleotides matching TRBD1. CDR1 LGHNA and CDR2 YSLEER come from the germline V gene. Trimming removed 4 bases from V and 1 base from J; junction bases left unmatched: 6. The CDR3 loop spans 15 amino acids. The CDR3 loop reads CASSPTGELNYGYTF. The CDR3 DNA reads as TGCGCCAGCAGCCCTACAGGGGAACTTAACTATGGCTACACCTTC.

V usage is TRBV10-2 and J usage is TRBJ2-3; 11 nucleotides align to TRBD2. The V segment lost 5 bases and the J segment 0 bases; nucleotides outside the gene matches: 7. The CDR3 loop spans 17 amino acids. Germline V gives CDR1 WSHSY, CDR2 SAAADI. The DNA of the CDR3 is TGCGCCAGCAGTAAAATAGCGGGGGGGTCTAGCACAGATACGCAGTATTTT. It translates to CASSKIAGGSSTDTQYF.

This chain links TRBV28 with TRBJ2-7, with TRBD1 identical over 8 bases. The germline CDR1 and CDR2 sequences are MDHEN and SYDVKM. The CDR3 spans 15 residues. Trimming took 4 bases from V and 4 from J; bases not matched to a gene: 9. CDR3 region: CASSSSGTGGYEQYF. In DNA, the CDR3 is TGTGCCAGCAGTTCATCCGGGACAGGCGGGTACGAGCAGTACTTC.

The genes are TRBV27 and TRBJ1-2; D uncertain. In germline, CDR1 is MNHEY, CDR2 SMNVEV (reference sequence). Trimming left V 5 bases short and J 3 bases short, with 16 bases between. This CDR3 comprises 15 residues. CDR3 nucleotide sequence: TGTGCCAGCAGTGATCGGGTTAGGAGCTACTATGGCTACACCTTC. It translates to CASSDRVRSYYGYTF.

The J gene is TRBJ2-5, the V gene TRBV19; 9 bases are shared with TRBD2. V trimming: 7 bases; J trimming: 5 bases; junction bases outside the gene matches: 11. The CDR3 loop spans 15 amino acids. Germline V gene data show CDR1 as LNHDA and CDR2 as SQIVND (reference sequence). CDR3 nucleotide sequence: TGTGCCAGTACCTCGGGCGGGGGGGCCGGGGAGACCCAGTACTTC. Translation: CASTSGGGAGETQYF.

The chain's CDR3 is CASSVDSSETQYF. CDR3 DNA sequence: TGTGCCAGCAGCGTAGACAGTTCTGAGACCCAGTACTTC. This rearrangement joins TRBV9 to TRBJ2-5; D gene unclear. V was clipped by 0 bases and J by 5 bases, with 8 bases between them. The germline V gene encodes CDR1 SGDLS and CDR2 YYNGEE. This CDR3 spans 13 amino acids.

The rearrangement joins TRBV2 to TRBJ2-5; D gene ambiguous. The ends were cut back, 6 bases at V and 4 bases at J, with 15 bases in the middle. The CDR3 length is 14 residues. Germline V gene sequence: CDR1 SNHLY, CDR2 FYNNEI. The CDR3 DNA reads TGTGCCAGCAGCCCCGTAAGGCCGGGAGAGACCCAGTACTTC. This encodes CASSPVRPGETQYF.